These T cell receptor beta chains were read from a single sample in a study of identical twins. TCRdb independently ran MiXCR on the 5' RACE reads; one entry per CDR3 protein. The sample yields 200,000 or so distinct CDR3 sequences, around 6.9% seen once. The same sample was also used in a study of yellow fever vaccine responses in identical twins.

Sample: memory (CD45RO+) T cells sorted from blood. All receptors derive from a woman aged 18-35 years in good health. CDR3s include the opening cysteine and the closing phenylalanine or tryptophan. D genes are given only for firm matches. Not all rows give a size; the values are once, few, many and, for expanded clones, a class.

size: many; D: TRBD2; J: TRBJ2-3; V: TRBV3-1; DNA: TGTGCCAGCAGTCTAGCGGGGGGGCTATATACGCAGTATTTT; CDR3: CASSLAGGLYTQYF
size: many; D: .; J: TRBJ2-3; V: TRBV28; DNA: TGTGCCAGCAGTATCCGGGCGGGGCTAGCGAGCACAGATACGCAGTATTTT; CDR3: CASSIRAGLASTDTQYF
size: many; D: .; J: TRBJ1-4; V: TRBV7-8; DNA: TGTGCCAGCAGCTTAGTTCGGGCAGGGGATGAAAAACTGTTTTTT; CDR3: CASSLVRAGDEKLFF
size: few; D: .; J: TRBJ2-6; V: TRBV5-6; DNA: TGTGCCAGCAGCTACCGATTTGGGGCCAACGTCCTGACTTTC; CDR3: CASSYRFGANVLTF
size: .; D: .; J: TRBJ1-5; V: TRBV2; DNA: TGTGCCAGCAGTGCGCCCGCAGGCAATCAGCCCCAGCATTTT; CDR3: CASSAPAGNQPQHF
size: few; D: .; J: TRBJ1-6; V: TRBV12-3/TRBV12-4; DNA: TGTGCCAGCAGTTTGGAGCAGAAAAATTCACCCCTCCACTTT; CDR3: CASSLEQKNSPLHF
size: .; D: .; J: TRBJ2-7; V: TRBV11-2; DNA: TGTGCCAGCAGCGTTAGATCCATGACGGAAAGGAAGCCGGAACTTAGGGAGCAGTACTTC; CDR3: CASSVRSMTERKPELREQYF
size: few; D: .; J: TRBJ1-1; V: TRBV27; DNA: TGTGCCAGCAGGTCGGTTAGGGGCACTGAAGCTTTCTTT; CDR3: CASRSVRGTEAFF
size: .; D: TRBD1; J: TRBJ2-7; V: TRBV5-1; DNA: TGCGCCAGCACAAAACAGGGGTACTACGAGCAGTACTTC; CDR3: CASTKQGYYEQYF
size: few; D: TRBD2; J: TRBJ2-7; V: TRBV7-2; DNA: TGTGCCAGCAGCTTAGTTTGGACTAGTTTTGAGCAGTACTTC; CDR3: CASSLVWTSFEQYF
size: many; D: .; J: TRBJ1-5; V: TRBV7-9; DNA: TGTGCCAGCAGCCTTCTCGACCGGAATCAGCCCCAGCATTTT; CDR3: CASSLLDRNQPQHF
size: many; D: .; J: TRBJ1-1; V: TRBV12-3/TRBV12-4; DNA: TGTGCCAGCAGTTTAGGCCAGGGACTAATTATGAACACTGAAGCTTTCTTT; CDR3: CASSLGQGLIMNTEAFF
size: many; D: TRBD2; J: TRBJ2-2; V: TRBV7-2; DNA: TGTGCCAGCAGCTTAGTGAGCGGGGGGGCCAACGGGGAGCTGTTTTTT; CDR3: CASSLVSGGANGELFF
size: .; D: TRBD2; J: TRBJ2-3; V: TRBV9; DNA: TGTGCCAGCAGCGTAGCTAAGGGGAGCGGGGGGGCAACAGATACGCAGTATTTT; CDR3: CASSVAKGSGGATDTQYF
size: few; D: .; J: TRBJ1-1; V: TRBV30; DNA: TGTGCCTCTGTCCCAGGGGACCTGAACACTGAAGCTTTCTTT; CDR3: CASVPGDLNTEAFF
size: few; D: .; J: TRBJ2-1; V: TRBV27; DNA: TGTGCCAGCAGCTCAGTTATCAATGAGCAGTTCTTC; CDR3: CASSSVINEQFF
size: many; D: .; J: TRBJ1-2; V: TRBV28; DNA: TGTGCCAGCAGTCCAACACCCGGGGGCCCGGGGGTTGGCTACACCTTC; CDR3: CASSPTPGGPGVGYTF
size: .; D: .; J: TRBJ2-7; V: TRBV7-8; DNA: TGTGCCAGCAACCCGGGACCCAGCTCCTACGAGCAGTACTTC; CDR3: CASNPGPSSYEQYF